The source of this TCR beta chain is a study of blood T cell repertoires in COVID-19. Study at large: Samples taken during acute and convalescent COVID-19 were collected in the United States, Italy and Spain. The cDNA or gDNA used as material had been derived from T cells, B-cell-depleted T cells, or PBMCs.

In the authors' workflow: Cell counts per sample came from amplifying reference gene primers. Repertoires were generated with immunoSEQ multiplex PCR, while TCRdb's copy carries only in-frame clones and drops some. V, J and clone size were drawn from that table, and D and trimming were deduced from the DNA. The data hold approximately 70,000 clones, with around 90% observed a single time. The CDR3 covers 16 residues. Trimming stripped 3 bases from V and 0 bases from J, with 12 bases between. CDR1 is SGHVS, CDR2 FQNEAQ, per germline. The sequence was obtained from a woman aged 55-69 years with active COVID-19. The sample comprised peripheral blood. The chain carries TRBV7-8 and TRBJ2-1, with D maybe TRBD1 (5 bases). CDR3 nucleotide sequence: TGTGCCAGCAGCTTGAGACAGTTTAGCTCCTACAATGAGCAGTTCTTC. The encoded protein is CASSLRQFSSYNEQFF.